A single T cell receptor beta chain is shown here with its context. Its antigen is currently unknown. Method: immunoSEQ multiplex PCR; TCRdb's copy keeps in-frame clones and lacks some. The sample yields approximately 140,000 clones, roughly 89% seen once. The data were obtained in a study of T cell responses to AZD1222 COVID-19 vaccine. Study outcomes and limitations: Following two doses of AZD1222, Spike-specific TCR breadth and depth rose. A reported finding is that nearly half of spike-specific TCRs target unmutated variant regions. White British ancestry dominated among donors, who included more females, and clonal diversity was possibly underestimated.

Trimming removed 7 bases from V and 3 bases from J; junction bases left unmatched: 6. This CDR3 is built from 12 residues. Germline V CDR1 and CDR2: SQVTM, ANQGSEA. Pooled in the analysis were second doses at about 4 or about 12 weeks. The starting material was peripheral blood, obtained 28 days after the second AZD1222 dose. This rearrangement joins TRBV29-1 to TRBJ2-7, with 7 nucleotides matching TRBD1. This clonotype was sampled from an adult who received the AZD1222 COVID-19 vaccine. CDR3 DNA: TGCAGCGCCCTCCGGGACAGCTACGAGCAGTACTTC. It translates to CSALRDSYEQYF.